These 12 T cell receptor beta chains share one sample of origin, sequenced in a study of T cells in Graves' hyperthyroidism and ophthalmopathy. The TCR beta CDR3 regions underwent amplification using RNA transcripts as the source. Using the HTBI primer set, a first-round RT-PCR was run on the TCR CDR3. Via MiXCR, TCRdb re-called the multiplex PCR reads, giving one row per CDR3 protein. The sample has over 150,000 distinct CDR3 sequences, approximately 16% seen once. The material sequenced was blood. These receptors were taken from a woman in her 50s with Graves' hyperthyroidism.

This clonotype was detected a few times. V and J are TRBV29-1 and TRBJ2-2; 8 bases line up with TRBD2. This CDR3 is built from 14 residues. V lost 1 base, J lost 6 bases, and 4 bases stayed unmatched. CDR1 and CDR2 (germline): SQVTM, ANQGSEA. The CDR3: CSVEGREDPGELFF. CDR3 nucleotides: TGCAGCGTTGAAGGGCGGGAGGATCCCGGGGAGCTGTTTTTT.

This clonotype was picked up many times. The chain has TRBV11-2 and TRBJ2-3; TRBD1 agrees at 7 bases. This CDR3 has 15 amino acids. Germline-derived CDR1 and CDR2 are SGHAT and FQNNGV. The V and J ends lost 2 bases and 4 bases, in that order; junction bases with no gene match: 6. The CDR3 here is CASSLYRDSSDTQYF. As DNA, the CDR3 is TGTGCCAGCAGCTTATATCGGGACAGTTCAGATACGCAGTATTTT.

This clonotype was seen ten or more times. The rearrangement links TRBV15 to TRBJ1-3, with TRBD1 matching over 12 bases. Germline assignment: CDR1 LNHNV and CDR2 YYDKDF (reference sequence). The CDR3 has 16 residues. Trimming cost V 4 bases and J 6 bases; bases outside gene matches: 7. The CDR3 sequence: CATSTVGTGGTNTIYF. The CDR3 coding sequence is TGTGCCACCAGCACCGTAGGGACAGGGGGCACAAACACCATATATTTT. Complete variable domain (other parts from reference TRBV15 and TRBJ1-3): DAMVIQNPRYQVTQFGKPVTLSCSQTLNHNVMYWYQQKSSQAPKLLFHYYDKDFNNEADTPDNFQSRRPNTSFCFLDIRSPGLGDTAMYLCATSTVGTGGTNTIYFGEGSWLTVV.

This clonotype was seen a few times. This chain uses TRBV24-1 with TRBJ2-3; D is unresolved. Germline loops: CDR1 KGHDR, CDR2 SFDVKD. Trimming took off 0 bases at V and 0 bases at J, with 9 bases between the two ends. This CDR3 spans 16 amino acids. The CDR3 DNA reads as TGTGCCACCAGTGATTTGGGCCAGCCTAGCACAGATACGCAGTATTTT. This codes for CATSDLGQPSTDTQYF.

This clonotype appeared many times. V usage is TRBV18 and J usage is TRBJ1-2; D is ambiguous. In germline, CDR1 is KGHSH, CDR2 LQKENI. The CDR3 totals 13 residues. Trimming stripped 4 bases from V and 3 bases from J, with 9 bases between. Here the CDR3 DNA reads TGTGCCAGCTCACTATTTCGGGACTATGGCTACACCTTC. This gives the protein CASSLFRDYGYTF. Complete variable domain (other parts from reference TRBV18 and TRBJ1-2): NAGVMQNPRHLVRRRGQEARLRCSPMKGHSHVYWYRQLPEEGLKFMVYLQKENIIDESGMPKERFSAEFPKEGPSILRIQQVVRGDSAAYFCASSLFRDYGYTFGSGTRLTVV.

This clonotype was detected ten times or more. CDR3 in DNA: TGTGCCAGCAGCCGACAGGGGAGGGATGGCTACACCTTC. The encoded protein is CASSRQGRDGYTF. This chain joins TRBV2 and TRBJ1-2; the match to TRBD1 covers 8 bases. Losses at the gene ends were 6 bases for V and 6 bases for J; bases not matched to a gene: 6. CDR1 is SNHLY, CDR2 FYNNEI, per germline. The CDR3 covers 13 residues.

This clonotype was recorded at least ten times. This sequence joins TRBV15 and TRBJ1-1; maybe TRBD1 (5 bases). The CDR3 length is 13 residues. CDR1 is LNHNV and CDR2 is YYDKDF in the germline V gene (reference sequence). The V and J ends lost 5 bases and 3 bases respectively, with 10 bases between them. CDR3 bases: TGTGCCACCAGCCTATCGGGGGACACTGAAGCTTTCTTT. Translation: CATSLSGDTEAFF.

This clonotype was picked up many times. V usage is TRBV20-1 and J usage is TRBJ1-4; 8 bases line up with TRBD1. This CDR3 spans 14 amino acids. The V and J ends lost 4 bases and 5 bases, in that order; junction bases with no gene match: 6. CDR1 DFQATT and CDR2 SNEGSKA come from the germline V gene (reference sequence). CDR3 coding DNA: TGCAGTGCTACCCAGAGGACAGGGAATGAAAAACTGTTTTTT. Translated: CSATQRTGNEKLFF.

This clonotype has a count of ten or more. The chain has TRBV12-3 or TRBV12-4 and TRBJ2-1, with TRBD1 matching 9 bases. This CDR3 has 13 residues. The J segment lost 8 bases and the V segment lost 5 bases, leaving 4 bases of the junction unmatched. In DNA, the CDR3 is TGTGCCAGCAGTCCAACAGGGGGCGATGAGCAGTTCTTC. It specifies CASSPTGGDEQFF.

The V and J genes are TRBV10-2 and TRBJ1-3; unclear D gene. The CDR3 contains 14 residues. Germline CDR1 reads WSHSY; CDR2 reads SAAADI. With 5 bases removed from V and 0 bases from J, the gap between germline ends came to 8 bases. Here the CDR3 reads CASSLTGSGNTIYF. DNA of the CDR3: TGCGCCAGCAGTTTGACTGGCTCTGGAAACACCATATATTTT.

This sequence joins TRBV7-6 and TRBJ2-7; maybe TRBD2 (6 bases). From germline, CDR1 is SGHVS and CDR2 FNYEAQ. The CDR3 is made up of 16 amino acids. V shed 6 bases and J shed 7 bases, with 25 bases lying between them. The CDR3, as DNA: TGTGCCAGCAGTCACCGGGTCGGGAGTGGATCTGGGGAGCAGTACTTC. This encodes CASSHRVGSGSGEQYF.

The V call is TRBV2, the J call TRBJ2-2; a possible D gene is TRBD1 (5 bases). This CDR3 has 19 amino acids. V was trimmed by 5 bases and J by 0 bases, leaving 22 bases between them. Looked up from germline, CDR1 is SNHLY and CDR2 is FYNNEI. The CDR3 DNA follows: TGTGCCAGCAGTTACTCTTTCTATCAGGGATCCTCGAACACCGGGGAGCTGTTTTTT. Residues: CASSYSFYQGSSNTGELFF.